One sample yielded the 5 T cell receptor beta chains listed below, sequenced in a study of T cell responses to AZD1222 COVID-19 vaccine. TCRdb keeps only in-frame clones here, not all; method: immunoSEQ multiplex PCR. The sample gives 140,000 to 150,000 clones, 93% of which show up once; approximately 2.1% is in the top ten. Sequencing used peripheral blood, obtained on day 0 of AZD1222 vaccination. These receptors originate from an adult in good health.

The chain is built from TRBV7-9 and TRBJ1-1, with D uncertain. The germline CDR1 and CDR2 sequences are SEHNR and FQNEAQ (reference sequence). The CDR3 totals 13 residues. V gave up 0 bases and J gave up 4 bases, with 6 bases separating them. The CDR3 DNA sequence: TGTGCCAGCAGCTTAGCGGAGGCCACTGAAGCTTTCTTT. It specifies CASSLAEATEAFF.

The V call is TRBV7-2, the J call TRBJ1-6, with D unresolved. The CDR3 runs 16 residues. V lost 0 bases to trimming and J lost 7 bases, with 13 bases between them. The germline CDR1 and CDR2 sequences are SGHTA and FQGNSA. The CDR3 DNA is TGTGCCAGCAGCTTAGCGCCCCGACGTGGAAATTCACCCCTCCACTTT. Its protein product is CASSLAPRRGNSPLHF.

The CDR3 DNA sequence: TGTGCCAGCAGTTACTCACCCGGACAGGGGAACACTGAAGCTTTCTTT. It yields the protein CASSYSPGQGNTEAFF. The chain carries TRBV6-5 and TRBJ1-1, with 8 bases that match TRBD1. This CDR3 is 16 amino acids long. V shed 0 bases, J shed 1 base, and the junction held 4 bases outside the gene matches. CDR1 and CDR2 (germline): MNHEY, SVGAGI.

The rearrangement links TRBV6-5 to TRBJ1-2; unclear D gene. Trimming removed 2 bases at V and 2 bases at J, with 6 bases between. The length of the CDR3 is 13 residues. CDR1 is MNHEY, CDR2 SVGAGI, per germline. This CDR3 reads CASSYGQNYGYTF. The CDR3 nucleotides are TGTGCCAGCAGTTACGGGCAGAACTATGGCTACACCTTC.

The chain is built from TRBV2 and TRBJ1-2; D is ambiguous. Germline V gene lookup returns CDR1 SNHLY and CDR2 FYNNEI. The V end was cut by 7 bases, the J end by 4 bases, with 16 bases between. The CDR3 is 14 residues long. The CDR3 DNA reads as TGTGCCAGCACCGGCCCCGGACGAGGCTATGGCTACACCTTC. Protein: CASTGPGRGYGYTF. Full variable domain (rest looked up from reference TRBV2 and TRBJ1-2): EPEVTQTPSHQVTQMGQEVILRCVPISNHLYFYWYRQILGQKVEFLVSFYNNEISEKSEIFDDQFSVERPDGSNFTLKIRSTKLEDSAMYFCASTGPGRGYGYTFGSGTRLTVV.